Described below is a single T cell receptor (beta chain) sequence and its context. These data belong to a study of cytomegalovirus exposure and HLA in healthy donors. The CDR3 is made up of 23 amino acids. The trim removed 6 bases at V and 1 base at J, leaving 22 bases unmatched. Germline V gene data show CDR1 as MRHNA and CDR2 as SNTAGT. The PCR was carried out with 60 Vbeta primers and 13 Jbeta primers. This table comes from immunoSEQ multiplex PCR, and its TCRdb copy is limited to in-frame clones, with some not included. This sample has 150,000 to 200,000 clones, with 85% found just once. Material for sequencing was PBMCs. The chain carries TRBV6-4 and TRBJ2-6; 12 bases align to TRBD1. The TCR originated in a boy aged 2 to 10 in good health and CMV-seronegative. CDR3 DNA sequence: TGTGCCAGCAGGGACCGGGACAGGGGGCGAAAATCTTTACAGGATTCTGGGGCCAACGTCCTGACTTTC. This gives the protein CASRDRDRGRKSLQDSGANVLTF.